This entry describes one T cell receptor (beta chain). Its specificity is not known. This CDR3 contains 17 residues. V gave up 2 bases and J gave up 1 base, with 13 bases separating them. CDR1 is SGHDT and CDR2 is YYEEEE in the germline V gene. Study results and caveats: In terms of TCR gene usage, tumor memory CD4+ T cells clustered together with blood and lymph node memory CD4+ cells, as well as with lymph node naive CD4+ cells. Whole repertoires were not studied in the larger cohort, only one V-J beta rearrangement.

TCRdb analysed the 5' RACE reads with MiXCR anew, one entry per CDR3 protein. The sample records about 40,000 distinct CDR3 sequences, under 20% being singletons. The origin of this receptor is a female donor with breast cancer. The sample comprised naive CD4+ T cells sorted from a lymph node. Subset described: naive CD4+ T cells, CD4+CD45RA+CD25-. The chain joins TRBV5-6 to TRBJ2-6; the D is unclear. CDR3 sequence: CASSFEKAGSGANVLTF. The CDR3 region has the DNA TGTGCCAGCAGCTTTGAAAAAGCCGGGTCTGGGGCCAACGTCCTGACTTTC.